This T cell receptor (beta chain) was recorded in a study of blood T cell repertoires in COVID-19. Study background: COVID-19 samples from acute and convalescent phases originated in the United States, Italy and Spain. Nucleic acid was either cDNA or gDNA, and it came from T cells, B-cell-depleted T cells, or PBMCs.

The count of this clone is one. With 6 bases removed from V and 1 base from J, the gap between germline ends came to 12 bases. Germline V CDR1 and CDR2: MNHEY, SMNVEV (reference sequence). The CDR3 has 14 residues. Original handling: From reference gene primer amplification, estimates of nucleated cell counts were derived. Sequencing was performed with immunoSEQ multiplex PCR; in TCRdb, only in-frame clones are kept and a portion is missing. V and J calls and clone size are as listed in that table; D and trimming were resolved from the DNA. The table has over 400,000 clones, over 75% seen once. The sequence derives from a human donor in a cohort sampled during active COVID-19. Sequencing used peripheral blood. The chain carries TRBV27 and TRBJ1-1, with D tentatively TRBD1 (5 bases). The CDR3 DNA reads TGTGCCAGCAGAAAAGACAGCCCGAACACTGAAGCTTTCTTT. This codes for CASRKDSPNTEAFF.